These 21 T cell receptor beta chains were sequenced from one sample in a study of control samples from healthy donors and cancer patients. Generated by immunoSEQ multiplex PCR, the TCRdb table keeps only in-frame clones and is missing some. Among roughly 180,000 clones, 93% were seen once, and the ten largest hold approximately 4%. Material: blood. These receptors were taken from a woman between 55 and 75 years old in good health.

This chain uses TRBV6-5 with TRBJ1-5; 7 bases map to TRBD1. With V trimmed by 6 bases and J by 2 bases, 4 bases remained unmatched. The CDR3 spans 14 residues. CDR1 and CDR2 (germline): MNHEY, SVGAGI. The CDR3 bases are TGTGCCAGCAGGACAGGACAGGGCAATCAGCCCCAGCATTTT. Translated: CASRTGQGNQPQHF.

CDR3 in DNA: TGTGCCAGCAGCTTAGCCCTAGCGGAGACCCAGTACTTC. The encoded protein is CASSLALAETQYF. V gene TRBV11-2 combines with J gene TRBJ2-5; TRBD2 might be the D (6 bases). Germline V gene data show CDR1 as SGHAT and CDR2 as FQNNGV. The CDR3 is 13 amino acids. V gave up 1 base and J gave up 5 bases, with 8 bases separating them.

The genes are TRBV18 and TRBJ1-1; D is unclear. Between the trimmed V and J ends, which lost 3 bases and 0 bases, there was a span of 8 bases. The CDR3 contains 14 residues. Germline V CDR1 and CDR2: KGHSH, LQKENI. The CDR3 nucleotides are TGTGCCAGCTCACCTGGGGTCATGAACACTGAAGCTTTCTTT. It translates to CASSPGVMNTEAFF.

This chain links TRBV27 with TRBJ1-1; D remains unclear. Looked up from germline, CDR1 is MNHEY and CDR2 is SMNVEV (reference sequence). CDR3 size: 14 residues. The V end was cut by 3 bases, the J end by 8 bases, with 16 bases between. The CDR3, as DNA: TGTGCCAGCAGTTTGGGCAACCCTGCCTTCGAAGCTTTCTTT. Translating it yields CASSLGNPAFEAFF.

The V gene is TRBV4-1, the J gene TRBJ1-6, with TRBD1 matching over 8 bases. Germline V gene data show CDR1 as MGHRA and CDR2 as YSYEKL. The trim removed 2 bases at V and 13 bases at J, leaving 13 bases unmatched. The CDR3 totals 16 residues. Here the CDR3 DNA reads TGCGCCAGCAGCCAAAGCACCGGACAGGGATGGGCGCCCCTCCACTTT. It encodes CASSQSTGQGWAPLHF.

The V and J genes are TRBV7-3 and TRBJ2-3; 7 bases match TRBD1. The CDR3 length is 15 residues. V was pared by 6 bases and J by 2 bases, with 8 bases of the junction left unmatched. Germline V gene sequence: CDR1 SGHTA, CDR2 FQGTGA. This chain's CDR3 is CASSHQGQLTDTQYF. In nucleotides, the CDR3 is TGTGCCAGCAGTCACCAGGGACAGCTCACAGATACGCAGTATTTT. Full variable domain (rest looked up from reference TRBV7-3 and TRBJ2-3): GAGVSQTPSNKVTEKGKYVELRCDPISGHTALYWYRQSLGQGPEFLIYFQGTGAADDSGLPNDRFFAVRPEGSVSTLKIQRTERGDSAVYLCASSHQGQLTDTQYFGPGTRLTVL.

This clone was recorded a few times. This rearrangement joins TRBV7-8 to TRBJ1-1; no definite D call. The germline V gene encodes CDR1 SGHVS and CDR2 FQNEAQ. V shed 10 bases and J shed 4 bases, with 25 bases lying between them. There are 16 residues in the CDR3. The CDR3 DNA is TGTGCCATTCACGAGGCCACAGAGGAGGGAGGCACTGAAGCTTTCTTT. It codes for CAIHEATEEGGTEAFF.

The CDR3 DNA reads as TGTGCCAGCCGGGACAGGATATACAATCAGCCCCAGCATTTT. Its translation: CASRDRIYNQPQHF. The chain uses TRBV2 and TRBJ1-5, with 8 bases that match TRBD1. This CDR3 is built from 14 residues. Trimming cost V 8 bases and J 3 bases; bases outside gene matches: 6. Germline V gene data show CDR1 as SNHLY and CDR2 as FYNNEI. The complete variable domain, with remaining parts taken from reference TRBV2 and TRBJ1-5, reads EPEVTQTPSHQVTQMGQEVILRCVPISNHLYFYWYRQILGQKVEFLVSFYNNEISEKSEIFDDQFSVERPDGSNFTLKIRSTKLEDSAMYFCASRDRIYNQPQHFGDGTRLSIL.

V is TRBV3-1 (or the pseudogene TRBV3-2) and J is TRBJ2-5; 8 nucleotides line up with TRBD2. CDR1 is LGHDT and CDR2 is YNNKEL in the germline V gene (reference sequence). This CDR3 contains 15 residues. The V segment lost 6 bases and the J segment 7 bases; nucleotides outside the gene matches: 13. CDR3 nucleotides: TGTGCCAGCAGTCCCTACTCGGGGGGGCAGGTGACCCAGTACTTC. It yields the protein CASSPYSGGQVTQYF.

The rearrangement uses TRBV30 and TRBJ1-2; D is ambiguous. Trimming pared 0 bases from V and 6 bases from J, leaving 17 bases between. The CDR3 is made up of 15 amino acids. Per germline, CDR1 GTSNPN and CDR2 SVGIG (reference sequence). CDR3 region: CAWSVQPGELHGYTF. The CDR3 bases are TGTGCCTGGAGTGTCCAGCCCGGGGAACTACATGGCTACACCTTC. Together with reference TRBV30 and TRBJ1-2, the CDR3 gives the full variable domain: SQTIHQWPATLVQPVGSPLSLECTVEGTSNPNLYWYRQAAGRGLQLLFYSVGIGQISSEVPQNLSASRPQDRQFILSSKKLLLSDSGFYLCAWSVQPGELHGYTFGSGTRLTVV.

The rearrangement joins TRBV7-6 to TRBJ1-1, with TRBD1 as a possible D gene (6 bases). Germline V lookup: CDR1 SGHVS, CDR2 FNYEAQ. The ends were cut back, 0 bases at V and 14 bases at J, with 22 bases in the middle. The CDR3 totals 15 residues. The CDR3 region has the DNA TGTGCCAGCAGCTTAGCTCGTAGGGGACCTTGGGGGGGCTTCTTT. Translating it yields CASSLARRGPWGGFF. Complete variable domain (other parts from reference TRBV7-6 and TRBJ1-1): GAGVSQSPRYKVTKRGQDVALRCDPISGHVSLYWYRQALGQGPEFLTYFNYEAQQDKSGLPNDRFSAERPEGSISTLTIQRTEQRDSAMYRCASSLARRGPWGGFFGQGTRLTVV.

This clone was picked up a small number of times. This chain connects TRBV10-3 to TRBJ2-5; 11 bases match TRBD1. The CDR3 runs to 17 residues. Germline CDR1 ENHRY, CDR2 SYGVKD. V was clipped by 3 bases and J by 1 base; unmatched bases: 7. The CDR3 loop reads CAISDKGQGASQETQYF. The CDR3 DNA reads as TGTGCCATCAGTGATAAAGGACAGGGGGCCTCCCAAGAGACCCAGTACTTC.

This clone was recorded once. The chain combines TRBV11-3 with TRBJ2-6; TRBD1 might be the D (6 bases). Per germline, CDR1 SGHNT and CDR2 YENEEA. Trimming left V 4 bases short and J 4 bases short, with 11 bases between. The CDR3 is 15 residues long. In DNA, the CDR3 is TGTGCCAGCAGCTCCCAGGGGAGCGGGGCCAACGTCCTGACTTTC. Translation gives CASSSQGSGANVLTF.

The chain links TRBV30 to TRBJ1-4, with TRBD1 matching 7 bases. The V segment lost 2 bases and the J segment 8 bases; nucleotides outside the gene matches: 11. Germline V gives CDR1 GTSNPN, CDR2 SVGIG (reference sequence). The CDR3 contains 15 residues. The CDR3 loop reads CAWSQPGQYPEKLFF. CDR3 coding DNA: TGTGCCTGGAGTCAACCGGGACAGTATCCCGAAAAACTGTTTTTT.

V usage is TRBV5-1 and J usage is TRBJ1-6, with TRBD1 as a possible D gene (5 bases). This CDR3 contains 13 residues. Trimming took 4 bases from V and 8 from J, leaving 10 bases between them. CDR1 is SGHRS and CDR2 is YFSETQ in the germline V gene. CDR3 loop: CASSLGDYSPLHF. CDR3 nucleotide sequence: TGCGCCAGCAGCCTGGGGGATTATTCACCCCTCCACTTT. Based on the CDR3 plus reference TRBV5-1 and TRBJ1-6, the full variable domain is KAGVTQTPRYLIKTRGQQVTLSCSPISGHRSVSWYQQTPGQGLQFLFEYFSETQRNKGNFPGRFSGRQFSNSRSEMNVSTLELGDSALYLCASSLGDYSPLHFGNGTRLTVT.

This sequence joins TRBV5-1 and TRBJ2-3; D is undetermined. This CDR3 has 16 amino acids. Germline V CDR1 and CDR2: SGHRS, YFSETQ. Between the trimmed V and J ends, which lost 0 bases and 9 bases, there was a span of 20 bases. The CDR3 DNA sequence: TGCGCCAGCAGCTTGGGGTCTGCCTCCGTTTCCGAGACGCAGTATTTT. Encoded protein: CASSLGSASVSETQYF.

This chain links TRBV19 with TRBJ1-4, with 8 bases aligning to TRBD1. The CDR3 loop spans 16 amino acids. The ends lost 6 bases at V and 0 bases at J; junction bases unmatched: 6. Germline-derived CDR1 and CDR2 are LNHDA and SQIVND (reference sequence). The CDR3 nucleotides are TGTGCCAGTAGGGACAGGGTGGATTCAACTAATGAAAAACTGTTTTTT. Translation: CASRDRVDSTNEKLFF.

V gene TRBV3-1 (or the pseudogene TRBV3-2) combines with J gene TRBJ2-5, with D tentatively TRBD1 (5 bases). Per the germline V gene, CDR1 is LGHDT and CDR2 is YNNKEL (reference sequence). V gave up 3 bases and J gave up 2 bases, with 13 bases separating them. This CDR3 is built from 15 residues. The CDR3 spells CASSHTRDRQETQYF. CDR3 bases: TGTGCCAGCAGCCACACCCGCGACAGACAAGAGACCCAGTACTTC.

The V call is TRBV19, the J call TRBJ1-1; D is perhaps TRBD1 (6 bases). V was cut by 5 bases and J by 1 base, with 11 bases left in between. CDR1 and CDR2 from the germline V gene are LNHDA and SQIVND (reference sequence). The CDR3 runs 14 residues. CDR3 in amino acids: CASSSQGQNTEAFF. The CDR3 DNA follows: TGTGCCAGTAGTTCTCAGGGGCAGAACACTGAAGCTTTCTTT.

This chain uses TRBV7-8 with TRBJ1-1, with D unclear. V was cut by 3 bases and J by 1 base, with 9 bases left in between. This CDR3 spans 14 amino acids. Germline CDR1 and CDR2: SGHVS and FQNEAQ. Here the CDR3 DNA reads TGTGCCAGCAGCTTGGGGAACCAGAACACTGAAGCTTTCTTT. This translates into CASSLGNQNTEAFF.

The J gene is TRBJ1-2, the V gene TRBV2, with TRBD1 matching 10 bases. Germline trimming cut 5 bases from V and 6 bases from J; bases unmatched to any gene: 12. The length of the CDR3 is 16 residues. Germline V gives CDR1 SNHLY, CDR2 FYNNEI. CDR3 loop: CASSSGTGAPMHGYTF. CDR3 bases: TGTGCCAGCAGTTCCGGGACAGGGGCCCCAATGCATGGCTACACCTTC.